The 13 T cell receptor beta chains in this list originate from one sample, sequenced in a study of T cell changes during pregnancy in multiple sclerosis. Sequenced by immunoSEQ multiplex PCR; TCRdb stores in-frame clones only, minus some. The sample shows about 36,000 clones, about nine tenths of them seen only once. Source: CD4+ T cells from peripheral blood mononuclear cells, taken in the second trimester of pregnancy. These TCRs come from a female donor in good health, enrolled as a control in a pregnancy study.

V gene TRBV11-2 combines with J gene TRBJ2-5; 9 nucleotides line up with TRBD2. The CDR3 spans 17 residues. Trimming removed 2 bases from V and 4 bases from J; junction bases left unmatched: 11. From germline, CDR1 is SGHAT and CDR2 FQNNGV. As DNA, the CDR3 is TGTGCCAGCAGCTTAAGGGTCCTAGCGGGGTCCCGAGAGACCCAGTACTTC. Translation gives CASSLRVLAGSRETQYF.

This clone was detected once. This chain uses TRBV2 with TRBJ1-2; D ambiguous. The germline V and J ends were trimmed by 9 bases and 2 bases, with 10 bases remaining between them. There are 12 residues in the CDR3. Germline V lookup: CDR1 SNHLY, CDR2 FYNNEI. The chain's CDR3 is CASASSNYGYTF. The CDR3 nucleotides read TGTGCCAGTGCGTCCTCCAACTATGGCTACACCTTC.

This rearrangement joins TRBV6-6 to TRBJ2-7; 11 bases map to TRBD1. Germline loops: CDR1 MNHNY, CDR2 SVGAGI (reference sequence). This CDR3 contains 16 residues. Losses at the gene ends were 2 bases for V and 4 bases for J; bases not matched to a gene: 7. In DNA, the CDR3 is TGTGCCAGCAGTTACCCTCTGGGACAGGGGGGGTACGAGCAGTACTTC. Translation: CASSYPLGQGGYEQYF.

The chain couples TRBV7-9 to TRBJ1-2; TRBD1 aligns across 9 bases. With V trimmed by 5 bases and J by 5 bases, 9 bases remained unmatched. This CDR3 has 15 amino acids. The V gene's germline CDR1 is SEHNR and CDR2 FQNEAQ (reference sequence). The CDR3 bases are TGTGCCAGCAGCCTAGGACAGGGGCCTGGGTATGGCTACACCTTC. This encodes CASSLGQGPGYGYTF.

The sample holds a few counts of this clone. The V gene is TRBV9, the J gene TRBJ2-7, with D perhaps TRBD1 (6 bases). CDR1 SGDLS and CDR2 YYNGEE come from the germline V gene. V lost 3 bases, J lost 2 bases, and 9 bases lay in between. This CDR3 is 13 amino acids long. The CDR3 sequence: CASSGQGTYEQYF. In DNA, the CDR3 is TGTGCCAGCAGCGGCCAGGGGACCTACGAGCAGTACTTC.

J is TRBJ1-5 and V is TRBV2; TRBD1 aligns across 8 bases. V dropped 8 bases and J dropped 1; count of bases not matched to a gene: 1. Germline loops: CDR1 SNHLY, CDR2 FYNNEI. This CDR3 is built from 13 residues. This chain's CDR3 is CASRDRSNQPQHF. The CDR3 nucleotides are TGTGCCAGCCGGGACAGGAGCAATCAGCCCCAGCATTTT.

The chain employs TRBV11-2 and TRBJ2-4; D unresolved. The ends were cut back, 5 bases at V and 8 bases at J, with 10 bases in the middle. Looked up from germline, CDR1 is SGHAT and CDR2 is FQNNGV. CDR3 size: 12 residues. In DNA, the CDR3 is TGTGCCAGCAGCCCTCTATCGGACATTCAGTACTTC. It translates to CASSPLSDIQYF.

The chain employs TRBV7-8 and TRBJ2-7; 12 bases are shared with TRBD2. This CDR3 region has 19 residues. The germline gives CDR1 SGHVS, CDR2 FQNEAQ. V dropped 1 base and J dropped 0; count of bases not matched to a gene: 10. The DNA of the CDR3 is TGTGCCAGCAGCTTAGGTCGGCTAGCGGGGGGGAGGAGCTCCTACGAGCAGTACTTC. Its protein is CASSLGRLAGGRSSYEQYF. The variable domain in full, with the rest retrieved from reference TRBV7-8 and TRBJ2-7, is GAGVSQSPRYKVAKRGQDVALRCDPISGHVSLFWYQQALGQGPEFLTYFQNEAQLDKSGLPSDRFFAERPEGSVSTLKIQRTQQEDSAVYLCASSLGRLAGGRSSYEQYFGPGTRLTVT.

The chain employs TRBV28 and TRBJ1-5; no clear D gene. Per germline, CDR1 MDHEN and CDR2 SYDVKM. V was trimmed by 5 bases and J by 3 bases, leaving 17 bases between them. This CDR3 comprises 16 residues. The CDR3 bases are TGTGCCAGCAGTCCGCCCCGGGTCCTTAACAATCAGCCCCAGCATTTT. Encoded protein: CASSPPRVLNNQPQHF.

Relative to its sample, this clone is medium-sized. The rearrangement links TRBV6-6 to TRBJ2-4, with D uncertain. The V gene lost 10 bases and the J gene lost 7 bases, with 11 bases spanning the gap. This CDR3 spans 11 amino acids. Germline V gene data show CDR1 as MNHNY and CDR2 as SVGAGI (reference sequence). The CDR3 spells CAITGSNIQYF. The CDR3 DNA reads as TGTGCCATTACCGGGTCTAACATTCAGTACTTC.

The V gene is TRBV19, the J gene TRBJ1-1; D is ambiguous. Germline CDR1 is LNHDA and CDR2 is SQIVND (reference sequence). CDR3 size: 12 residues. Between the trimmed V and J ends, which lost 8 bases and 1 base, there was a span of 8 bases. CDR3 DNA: TGTGCCAGTTACACCCGGAACACTGAAGCTTTCTTT. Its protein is CASYTRNTEAFF. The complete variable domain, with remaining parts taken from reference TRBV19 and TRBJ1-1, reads DGGITQSPKYLFRKEGQNVTLSCEQNLNHDAMYWYRQDPGQGLRLIYYSQIVNDFQKGDIAEGYSVSREKKESFPLTVTSAQKNPTAFYLCASYTRNTEAFFGQGTRLTVV.

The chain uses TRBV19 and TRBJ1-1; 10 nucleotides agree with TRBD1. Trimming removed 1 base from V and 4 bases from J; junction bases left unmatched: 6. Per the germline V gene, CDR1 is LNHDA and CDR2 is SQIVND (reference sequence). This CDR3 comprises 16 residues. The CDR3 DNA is TGTGCCAGTAGTATAGGACAGGGGGCAGTGGGCACTGAAGCTTTCTTT. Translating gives CASSIGQGAVGTEAFF. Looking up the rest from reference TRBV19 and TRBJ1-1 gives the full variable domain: DGGITQSPKYLFRKEGQNVTLSCEQNLNHDAMYWYRQDPGQGLRLIYYSQIVNDFQKGDIAEGYSVSREKKESFPLTVTSAQKNPTAFYLCASSIGQGAVGTEAFFGQGTRLTVV.

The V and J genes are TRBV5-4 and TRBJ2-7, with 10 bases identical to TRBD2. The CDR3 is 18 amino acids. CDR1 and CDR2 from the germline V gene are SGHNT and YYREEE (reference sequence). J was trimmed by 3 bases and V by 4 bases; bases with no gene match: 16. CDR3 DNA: TGTGCCAGCAGCCCGAGGGCTAGCGGGAGTGTAGGTTTCTACGAGCAGTACTTC. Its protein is CASSPRASGSVGFYEQYF.